Shown below are 14 T cell receptor beta chains from a single sample sequenced in a study of OX40 agonist ivuxolimab in advanced cancers. The data were produced by immunoSEQ multiplex PCR, yet TCRdb's version contains in-frame clones alone and is incomplete. Among 40,000 or so clones listed, 75% to 90% were seen once. The source material was CD4+ or CD8+ T cells sorted from blood, sampled in a trial of the OX40 agonist ivuxolimab. Receptors originate from an adult with an advanced solid tumor such as melanoma, head and neck, liver or kidney cancer.

The genes are TRBV25-1 and TRBJ2-7; tentative D call: TRBD1 (5 bases). The CDR3 is made up of 15 amino acids. From germline, CDR1 is MGHDK and CDR2 SYGVNS. V was shortened by 5 bases and J by 7 bases, with 21 bases between the two germline ends. The chain's CDR3 is CASSTGWGSTREQYF. CDR3 nucleotide sequence: TGTGCCAGCAGTACAGGTTGGGGTTCTACGAGGGAGCAGTACTTC.

The CDR3 region has the DNA TGCGCCAGCAGCTTCACAGGGGGCGGGGAGACCCAGTACTTC. This sequence encodes CASSFTGGGETQYF. This chain links TRBV5-1 with TRBJ2-5, with 9 bases lining up with TRBD1. Per germline, CDR1 SGHRS and CDR2 YFSETQ. Unmatched junction bases numbered 4, after V lost 2 bases and J lost 5 bases. The CDR3 consists of 14 residues.

The chain has TRBV5-1 and TRBJ2-3; a weak D match, TRBD2 (5 bases). This CDR3 is 14 amino acids long. Trimming stripped 3 bases from V and 4 bases from J, with 12 bases between. CDR1 SGHRS and CDR2 YFSETQ come from the germline V gene. The CDR3 DNA reads as TGCGCCAGCAGCTCGGCCGGGGTCTCAGATACGCAGTATTTT. This codes for CASSSAGVSDTQYF.

This sequence joins TRBV25-1 and TRBJ2-1, with D uncertain. The CDR3 loop spans 12 amino acids. V shed 5 bases and J shed 10 bases, with 12 bases lying between them. The germline V gene encodes CDR1 MGHDK and CDR2 SYGVNS. The CDR3 nucleotides read TGTGCCAGCAGTTTCCTACAAGGAGAGCAGTTCTTC. This gives the protein CASSFLQGEQFF.

The rearrangement links TRBV27 to TRBJ1-3; tentative D call: TRBD2 (6 bases). Near its end, the DNA agrees better with TRBJ2-2, so the J call may be wrong. Germline V gives CDR1 MNHEY, CDR2 SMNVEV (reference sequence). The CDR3 runs to 14 residues. CDR3 sequence reads: CASSLSGEAGELFF. The CDR3 region has the DNA TGTGCCAGCAGTTTATCGGGGGAGGCCGGGGAGCTGTTTTTT.

This clone was counted a few times. The chain is built from TRBV7-2 and TRBJ2-3; TRBD1 is a possible D gene (5 bases). The length of the CDR3 is 14 residues. The V and J ends lost 7 bases and 7 bases respectively, with 18 bases between them. The V gene's germline CDR1 is SGHTA and CDR2 FQGNSA. The CDR3 bases are TGTGCCAGCACCCCTTCAAGCGTGGGGCATACGCAGTATTTT. This codes for CASTPSSVGHTQYF.

In this sample, this clone turned up once. This chain connects TRBV29-1 to TRBJ1-3; 8 nucleotides agree with TRBD1. Germline CDR1 and CDR2: SQVTM and ANQGSEA. The CDR3 totals 13 residues. Losses at the gene ends were 4 bases for V and 3 bases for J; bases not matched to a gene: 2. The CDR3 loop is CSVVDRGGNTIYF. The CDR3 DNA is TGCAGCGTTGTTGACAGGGGTGGAAACACCATATATTTT.

The rearrangement uses TRBV7-2 and TRBJ2-3; 10 bases line up with TRBD2. V dropped 2 bases and J dropped 3; count of bases not matched to a gene: 5. The CDR3 has 16 amino acids. Per germline, CDR1 SGHTA and CDR2 FQGNSA. CDR3 in amino acids: CASSLWLAGVTDTQYF. The CDR3, as DNA: TGTGCCAGCAGCTTATGGCTAGCGGGGGTTACAGATACGCAGTATTTT.

Details on this clone: An end of the junction does not agree with germline; a read error may underlie this. The chain joins TRBV18 to TRBJ1-4; 9 nucleotides align to TRBD1. The V gene's germline CDR1 is KGHSH and CDR2 LQKENI. The CDR3 totals 13 residues. The CDR3 spells CASSADQGQGTKF. CDR3 in DNA: TGTGCCAGCTCAGCCGACCAAGGACAGGGGACGAAATTT.

The chain couples TRBV4-1 to TRBJ1-1; the D gene is possibly TRBD1 (6 bases). CDR3 length: 16 amino acids. Trimming stripped 3 bases from V and 0 bases from J, with 14 bases between. Germline V gene sequence: CDR1 MGHRA, CDR2 YSYEKL. CDR3 sequence reads: CASSQVRGTLNTEAFF. The CDR3 region has the DNA TGCGCCAGCAGCCAGGTAAGGGGGACACTGAACACTGAAGCTTTCTTT.

The V gene is TRBV5-4, the J gene TRBJ1-6, with unresolved D. V lost 0 bases and J 8 bases, leaving 9 bases between the germline ends. The length of the CDR3 is 14 residues. Germline lookup yields CDR1 SGHNT and CDR2 YYREEE (reference sequence). This CDR3 is CASSLGAEDSPLHF. The CDR3 coding sequence is TGTGCCAGCAGCTTGGGTGCAGAGGATTCACCCCTCCACTTT. Variable domain in full (rest from reference TRBV5-4 and TRBJ1-6): ETGVTQSPTHLIKTRGQQVTLRCSSQSGHNTVSWYQQALGQGPQFIFQYYREEENGRGNFPPRFSGLQFPNYSSELNVNALELDDSALYLCASSLGAEDSPLHFGNGTRLTVT.

The chain employs TRBV29-1 and TRBJ2-1; 7 bases are shared with TRBD1. Germline V gene sequence: CDR1 SQVTM, CDR2 ANQGSEA. The CDR3 has 14 residues. Trimming removed 6 bases from V and 2 bases from J; junction bases left unmatched: 7. Here the CDR3 DNA reads TGCAGCGTAGCTGACAGGGCACCCTACAATGAGCAGTTCTTC. Protein sequence: CSVADRAPYNEQFF.

V and J are TRBV27 and TRBJ1-2, with TRBD1 matching 9 bases. This CDR3 has 18 amino acids. V was pared by 6 bases and J by 4 bases, with 18 bases of the junction left unmatched. Germline CDR1 MNHEY, CDR2 SMNVEV (reference sequence). This chain's CDR3 is CASRSPPLLDRGGYGYTF. The CDR3 nucleotides are TGTGCCAGCAGGTCCCCCCCCCTCCTTGACAGGGGGGGCTATGGCTACACCTTC.

The chain carries TRBV19 and TRBJ2-1; the D gene could be TRBD1 or TRBD2 (5 bases each). In germline, CDR1 is LNHDA, CDR2 SQIVND (reference sequence). There are 14 residues in the CDR3. The ends were cut back, 3 bases at V and 8 bases at J, with 14 bases in the middle. CDR3 sequence: CASSISGTPDEQFF. CDR3 in DNA: TGTGCCAGTAGTATTTCCGGGACCCCAGATGAGCAGTTCTTC.